This paragraph covers one T cell receptor beta chain sequence. The source of the sample is a study of blood T cell repertoires in COVID-19. Source study methods: Amplification of reference gene primers provided the estimated nucleated cell counts. Sequencing used immunoSEQ multiplex PCR; TCRdb keeps in-frame clones, though not all of them. The DNA gave D and trimming, while V, J and clone size come from that table. The sample has more than 90,000 clones, 65% to 80% seen once. The germline V gene has CDR1 SGHTS and CDR2 YDEGEE. Trimming took 4 bases from V and 4 from J; bases not matched to a gene: 9. The CDR3 is 15 amino acids.

V gene TRBV5-8 combines with J gene TRBJ2-5; 8 positions match TRBD1. The specimen sequenced was peripheral blood. This TCR was recovered from a man aged 65 to 79 with acute or convalescent COVID-19. CDR3 sequence reads: CASSVRGRGAETQYF. DNA of the CDR3: TGTGCCAGCAGCGTCAGGGGGCGCGGGGCAGAGACCCAGTACTTC.